These 14 T cell receptor beta chains came from one sample sequenced in a study of blood T cell repertoires in COVID-19. The data were produced by immunoSEQ multiplex PCR, yet TCRdb's version contains in-frame clones alone and is incomplete. The sample holds some 150,000 clones; 86% are singletons and the top ten take 2.5% to 4%. The sample consisted of peripheral blood. These receptor sequences come from a man between 65 and 85 years old with acute or convalescent COVID-19.

The chain is built from TRBV3-1 (or the pseudogene TRBV3-2) and TRBJ2-7, with D uncertain. The CDR3 loop spans 13 amino acids. Trimming removed 6 bases at V and 6 bases at J, with 15 bases between. Germline values: CDR1 LGHDT, CDR2 YNNKEL (reference sequence). The CDR3 loop reads CASSRSTPREQYF. As DNA, the CDR3 is TGTGCCAGCAGTAGATCCACGCCCCGCGAGCAGTACTTC.

The J gene is TRBJ1-1, the V gene TRBV30; possibly TRBD1 for D (5 bases). CDR1 and CDR2 (germline): GTSNPN, SVGIG (reference sequence). Trimming shortened V by 0 bases and J by 2 bases, and 7 bases separated the two germline ends. The CDR3 is made up of 13 amino acids. The CDR3 reads CAWSVQGNTEAFF. In DNA form, the CDR3 reads TGTGCCTGGAGTGTCCAGGGTAACACTGAAGCTTTCTTT.

This sequence joins TRBV15 and TRBJ2-6, with D tentatively TRBD1 (6 bases). Trimming cost V 0 bases and J 0 bases, with 9 bases left between them. Germline V gene lookup returns CDR1 LNHNV and CDR2 YYDKDF (reference sequence). The length of the CDR3 is 17 residues. CDR3 in amino acids: CATSRDRTASGANVLTF. The CDR3, as DNA: TGTGCCACCAGCAGAGATAGGACAGCCTCTGGGGCCAACGTCCTGACTTTC.

The J gene is TRBJ2-7, the V gene TRBV28; no firm D call. Germline V gene data show CDR1 as MDHEN and CDR2 as SYDVKM. Trimming took 5 bases from V and 3 from J, leaving 14 bases between them. The CDR3 is 14 amino acids. CDR3 coding DNA: TGTGCCAGCAGTCTGGCGGTCGAAAGCTACGAGCAGTACTTC. Translated: CASSLAVESYEQYF.

The chain couples TRBV7-2 to TRBJ1-4, with TRBD1 identical over 7 bases. V lost 8 bases and J lost 4; bases outside the gene matches: 7. CDR3 length equals 14 residues. Germline CDR1 reads SGHTA; CDR2 reads FQGNSA. The CDR3 loop reads CASGYRGGNEKLFF. DNA for the CDR3: TGTGCCAGCGGGTACAGGGGCGGTAATGAAAAACTGTTTTTT.

The rearrangement joins TRBV7-9 to TRBJ2-7; 8 bases fit TRBD2. Trimming cost V 5 bases and J 2 bases; bases outside gene matches: 11. The CDR3 consists of 16 residues. Germline assignment: CDR1 SEHNR and CDR2 FQNEAQ (reference sequence). CDR3 loop: CASSPRGGRYPYEQYF. DNA of the CDR3: TGTGCCAGCAGCCCTCGGGGGGGCCGGTATCCCTACGAGCAGTACTTC. The full variable domain, with the rest looked up from reference TRBV7-9 and TRBJ2-7, is DTGVSQNPRHKITKRGQNVTFRCDPISEHNRLYWYRQTLGQGPEFLTYFQNEAQLEKSRLLSDRFSAERPKGSFSTLEIQRTEQGDSAMYLCASSPRGGRYPYEQYFGPGTRLTVT.

The gene calls are TRBV2 and TRBJ2-7; D might be TRBD1 (5 bases). Germline values: CDR1 SNHLY, CDR2 FYNNEI. This CDR3 contains 11 residues. The germline V and J ends were trimmed by 8 bases and 6 bases, with 11 bases remaining between them. The CDR3 loop reads CASFGAGEQYF. In DNA form, the CDR3 reads TGTGCCAGCTTTGGGGCAGGCGAGCAGTACTTC. Supplemented by reference TRBV2 and TRBJ2-7, the full variable domain reads EPEVTQTPSHQVTQMGQEVILRCVPISNHLYFYWYRQILGQKVEFLVSFYNNEISEKSEIFDDQFSVERPDGSNFTLKIRSTKLEDSAMYFCASFGAGEQYFGPGTRLTVT.

V and J are TRBV5-1 and TRBJ1-2; 7 nucleotides align to TRBD1. CDR3 length: 14 amino acids. Germline loops: CDR1 SGHRS, CDR2 YFSETQ. The trim removed 4 bases at V and 4 bases at J, leaving 7 bases unmatched. The CDR3 DNA reads TGCGCCAGCAGCAACTCGACAGGGACCTATGGCTACACCTTC. Residues: CASSNSTGTYGYTF.

The rearrangement uses TRBV18 and TRBJ2-7, with D perhaps TRBD2 (6 bases). The germline V gene has CDR1 KGHSH and CDR2 LQKENI. The CDR3 loop spans 13 amino acids. Trimming took 10 bases from V and 4 from J, leaving 17 bases between them. The CDR3 coding sequence is TGTGCCACCTCGGCGGGGCAAGATTACGAGCAGTACTTC. Its translation: CATSAGQDYEQYF. Full variable domain (rest looked up from reference TRBV18 and TRBJ2-7): NAGVMQNPRHLVRRRGQEARLRCSPMKGHSHVYWYRQLPEEGLKFMVYLQKENIIDESGMPKERFSAEFPKEGPSILRIQQVVRGDSAAYFCATSAGQDYEQYFGPGTRLTVT.

The V call is TRBV18, the J call TRBJ1-5; a possible D gene is TRBD1 (6 bases). The CDR3 extends over 14 amino acids. The germline gives CDR1 KGHSH, CDR2 LQKENI. V gave up 3 bases and J gave up 7 bases, with 13 bases separating them. In DNA form, the CDR3 reads TGTGCCAGCTCACCTACAGGGAACGAACAGCCCCAGCATTTT. It translates to CASSPTGNEQPQHF.

Here the CDR3 DNA reads TGTGCCAGCAGTGGACAGTTTTCCTACGAGCAGTACTTC. Translated, it gives CASSGQFSYEQYF. The gene calls are TRBV7-2 and TRBJ2-7; tentatively, D is TRBD1 (6 bases). Trimming cost V 6 bases and J 1 base, with 10 bases left between them. The CDR3 loop spans 13 amino acids. Germline lookup yields CDR1 SGHTA and CDR2 FQGNSA.

The CDR3 nucleotides read TGTGCCAGCAGCTTACGACTAGACAATGAGCAGTTCTTC. Its translation: CASSLRLDNEQFF. The chain recombines TRBV11-2 with TRBJ2-1; possible D gene TRBD2, 6 bases. With 2 bases removed from V and 5 bases from J, the gap between germline ends came to 7 bases. The CDR3 is made up of 13 amino acids. Looked up from germline, CDR1 is SGHAT and CDR2 is FQNNGV.

V and J are TRBV12-3 or TRBV12-4 and TRBJ2-4; D may be TRBD1 (6 bases). The germline V and J ends were trimmed by 6 bases and 11 bases, with 17 bases remaining between them. CDR3 length: 13 amino acids. The CDR3 loop reads CASSEGDVLVQYF. The CDR3 DNA reads TGTGCCAGCAGCGAGGGGGACGTTTTGGTTCAGTACTTC.

The rearrangement joins TRBV5-4 to TRBJ2-7; unclear D gene. Germline loops: CDR1 SGHNT, CDR2 YYREEE (reference sequence). CDR3 length equals 13 residues. V was shortened by 5 bases and J by 0 bases, with 9 bases between the two germline ends. CDR3: CASSPTSSYEQYF. DNA of the CDR3: TGTGCCAGCAGTCCAACGAGCTCCTACGAGCAGTACTTC.